The sequence of this T cell receptor (beta chain) was determined in a study of cytomegalovirus exposure and HLA in healthy donors. The PCR contained 60 Vbeta and 13 Jbeta primers. Sequencing was performed with immunoSEQ multiplex PCR; in TCRdb, only in-frame clones are kept and a portion is missing. Of around 37,000 clones listed, roughly 80% are singletons. The J segment lost 5 bases and the V segment lost 4 bases, leaving 7 bases of the junction unmatched. The CDR3 has 14 amino acids. Germline-derived CDR1 and CDR2 are SQVTM and ANQGSEA. This rearrangement joins TRBV29-1 to TRBJ2-3; the match to TRBD2 covers 9 bases. Sequences were obtained from PBMCs. This clonotype originated in a man aged 45-65 years in good health and CMV-seronegative. CDR3 protein: CSVAMGLAKDTQYF. The CDR3 DNA sequence: TGCAGCGTTGCAATGGGACTAGCTAAAGATACGCAGTATTTT.